This is a list of T cell receptor beta chains from one sample in a study of T cell changes during pregnancy in multiple sclerosis. Libraries were prepared by immunoSEQ multiplex PCR; TCRdb keeps only in-frame clonotypes and omits some of them. The sample includes some 80,000 clones, roughly 93% of them seen just once. Sample: peripheral blood, taken in the third trimester of pregnancy. The receptors here all came from a female donor with multiple sclerosis, enrolled in a pregnancy study. The CDR3 runs from the conserved cysteine through the conserved F or W.

J gene	V gene	CDR3 protein
TRBJ1-1	TRBV7-6	CASSLGAGGGTEAFF
TRBJ2-3	TRBV2	CASRGGTSGGMQYF
TRBJ1-5	TRBV6-6	CASRQGRFNQPQHF
TRBJ2-1	TRBV11-2	CASSWERNEQFF
TRBJ2-7	TRBV7-3	CASSLTGGPQYEQYF
TRBJ1-1	TRBV6-1	CASSVSPPNTEAFF
TRBJ2-3	TRBV19	CASSTQDRDSDTQYF
TRBJ1-1	TRBV9	CASSSSGNTEAFF
TRBJ2-3	TRBV19	CASSGTFPASTDTQYF
TRBJ2-2	TRBV5-1	CASSLEGGPAAGELFF
TRBJ1-6	TRBV15	CATSAGQGPLHF
TRBJ2-1	TRBV6-4	CASSPGTADYNEQFF
TRBJ1-1	TRBV11-2	CASSRGMNTEAFF
TRBJ1-5	TRBV2	CASSPDRGGNQPQHF
TRBJ2-1	TRBV5-1	CASSVRQVYNEQFF
TRBJ1-1	TRBV6-5	CASSYGAVGHTEAFF
TRBJ1-5	TRBV15	CATSTGTGRVFRDQPQHF
TRBJ2-6	TRBV11-3	CASSPGQGSSGANVLTF
TRBJ2-1	TRBV10-3	CAISPSGGNNEQFF
TRBJ1-2	TRBV4-1	CASSQPGQLYGYTF
TRBJ2-1	TRBV11-2	CASSNPQGANEQFF
TRBJ2-7	TRBV5-6	CASSPDPTGIPYEQYF
TRBJ2-1	TRBV1	CTSSARDNEQFF
TRBJ2-2	TRBV6-5	CASSSQQGSGELFF
TRBJ1-2	TRBV7-9	CASSLMGDRGEGYTF
TRBJ2-2	TRBV5-6	CASSFPSGELFF
TRBJ2-3	TRBV27	CASNPLGGGTQYF
TRBJ2-7	TRBV29-1	CSVESEGTGAYEQYF
TRBJ2-5	TRBV4-1	CASSPSGGPQETQYF
TRBJ1-5	TRBV19	CASSISGYDQPQHF
TRBJ1-1	TRBV7-2	CASKRGMNTEAFF
TRBJ1-1	TRBV5-1	CASSAGGQGARTEAFF
TRBJ2-2	TRBV7-7	CASSSTSGSNTGELFF
TRBJ2-7	TRBV18	CASSPPGTGILYEQYF
TRBJ2-7	TRBV19	CASRLGQAANYEQYF
TRBJ1-2	TRBV19	CASRDRTTPGDGYTF
TRBJ1-2	TRBV5-8	CASSLEGRGAVRRWNYGYTF